The source of this TCR beta chain is a study of tumor-infiltrating lymphocytes in localized non-small cell lung cancer. Study-wide results and caveats: T-cell fraction did not differ between immunotypes IM1 and IM2. Different pieces of the same tissue were used for each assay. Tumor T-cell fraction was not associated with recurrence-free survival.

Concerning this clone itself: Its specificity is unknown.

The table came from immunoSEQ multiplex PCR; TCRdb's copy has only in-frame clones and leaves some out. The table lists fewer than 20,000 clones, around 85% of them singletons. Germline loops: CDR1 SNHLY, CDR2 FYNNEI. V was clipped by 7 bases and J by 4 bases, with 11 bases between them. CDR3 length: 13 amino acids. The TCR sequence derives from a human donor with non-small cell lung cancer. Sequenced material: lung tumor tissue. The J gene is TRBJ2-1, the V gene TRBV2; tentative D call: TRBD2 (5 bases). CDR3 nucleotide sequence: TGTGCCAGCACGTATCGGGGATACAATGAGCAGTTCTTC. Its protein product is CASTYRGYNEQFF.